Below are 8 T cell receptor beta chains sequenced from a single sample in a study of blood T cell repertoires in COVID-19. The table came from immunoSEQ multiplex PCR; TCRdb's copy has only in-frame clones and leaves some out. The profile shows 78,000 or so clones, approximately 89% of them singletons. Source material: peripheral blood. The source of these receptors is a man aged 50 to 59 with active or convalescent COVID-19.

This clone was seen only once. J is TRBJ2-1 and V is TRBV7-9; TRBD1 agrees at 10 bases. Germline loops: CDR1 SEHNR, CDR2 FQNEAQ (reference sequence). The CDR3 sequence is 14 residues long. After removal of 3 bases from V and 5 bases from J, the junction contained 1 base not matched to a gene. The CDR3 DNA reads TGTGCCAGCAGCTTGGGACAGGGGAACAATGAGCAGTTCTTC. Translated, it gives CASSLGQGNNEQFF.

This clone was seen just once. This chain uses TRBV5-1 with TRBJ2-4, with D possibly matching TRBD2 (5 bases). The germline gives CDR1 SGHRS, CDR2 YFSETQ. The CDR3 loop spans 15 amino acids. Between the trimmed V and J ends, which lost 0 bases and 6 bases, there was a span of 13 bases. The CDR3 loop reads CASSLGGVLVNIQYF. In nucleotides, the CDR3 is TGCGCCAGCAGCTTGGGGGGAGTTCTCGTAAACATTCAGTACTTC.

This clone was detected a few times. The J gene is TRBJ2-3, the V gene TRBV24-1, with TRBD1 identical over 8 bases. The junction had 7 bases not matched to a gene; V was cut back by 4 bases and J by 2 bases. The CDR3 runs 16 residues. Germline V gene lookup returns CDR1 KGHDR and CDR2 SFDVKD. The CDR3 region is CATSESGQVNTDTQYF. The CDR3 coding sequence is TGTGCCACCAGTGAATCGGGACAGGTCAACACAGATACGCAGTATTTT.

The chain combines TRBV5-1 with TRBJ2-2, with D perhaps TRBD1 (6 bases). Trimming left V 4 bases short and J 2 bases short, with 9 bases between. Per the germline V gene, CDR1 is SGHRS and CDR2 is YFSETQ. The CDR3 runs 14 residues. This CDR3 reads CASSLGHNTGELFF. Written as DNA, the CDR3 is TGCGCCAGCAGCCTGGGACACAACACCGGGGAGCTGTTTTTT.

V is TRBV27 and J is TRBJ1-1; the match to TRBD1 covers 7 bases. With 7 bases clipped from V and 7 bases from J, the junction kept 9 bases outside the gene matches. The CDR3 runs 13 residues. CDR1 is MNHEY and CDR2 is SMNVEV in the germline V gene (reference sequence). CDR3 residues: CASTLTGAGEAFF. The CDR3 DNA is TGTGCCAGCACCCTAACAGGGGCGGGTGAAGCTTTCTTT.

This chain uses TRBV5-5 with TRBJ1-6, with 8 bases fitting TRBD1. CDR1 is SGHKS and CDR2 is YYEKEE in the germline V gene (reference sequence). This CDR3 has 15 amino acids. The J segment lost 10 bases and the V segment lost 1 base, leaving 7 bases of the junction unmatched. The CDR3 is CASSLSGQGGSPLHF. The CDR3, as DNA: TGTGCCAGCAGCTTGTCCGGACAGGGAGGATCACCCCTCCACTTT.

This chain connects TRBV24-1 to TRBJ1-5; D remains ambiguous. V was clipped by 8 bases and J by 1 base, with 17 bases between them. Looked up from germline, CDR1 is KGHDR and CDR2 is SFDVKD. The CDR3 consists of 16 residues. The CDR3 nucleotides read TGTGCCACCAAACCTTCCGAGATTTGGAGCAATCAGCCCCAGCATTTT. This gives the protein CATKPSEIWSNQPQHF.

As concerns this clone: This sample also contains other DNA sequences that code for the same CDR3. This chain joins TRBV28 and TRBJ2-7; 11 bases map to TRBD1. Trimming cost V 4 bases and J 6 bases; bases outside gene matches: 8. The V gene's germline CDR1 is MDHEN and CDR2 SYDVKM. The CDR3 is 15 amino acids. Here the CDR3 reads CASSSSGQGAGEQYF. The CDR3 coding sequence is TGTGCCAGCAGTTCTTCTGGACAGGGGGCAGGCGAGCAGTACTTC. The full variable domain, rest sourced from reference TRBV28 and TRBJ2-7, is DVKVTQSSRYLVKRTGEKVFLECVQDMDHENMFWYRQDPGLGLRLIYFSYDVKMKEKGDIPEGYSVSREKKERFSLILESASTNQTSMYLCASSSSGQGAGEQYFGPGTRLTVT.